This TCR beta chain derives from a study of blood T cells in healthy people across ages (dated by TCRdb to between 2015 and 2017). Study-wide context: Template switching captured roughly one uniquely barcoded TCR beta cDNA molecule per two T cells in model experiments. Age-related changes in TCR beta repertoire diversity were measured in the study by deep sequencing normalized with unique cDNA molecular identifiers. Donors were grouped into four age groups: young (average 16 years), middle-aged (about 40), aged (around 60) and long-lived (approximately 78). To avoid experimental bias, donors of different ages were spread randomly across the sequencing lanes. The study analyzed two additional independent replicas of 1 million unique cDNA reads from the same blood draw for two donors, one aged 18 to 30 and one aged 80 or older. Study-level results and caveats: As age increased, observed TCR beta diversity per million T cells dropped in a roughly linear way, and a significant reduction was already evident by age around 41. Total diversity estimates from one million sequenced T cells were considered lower bounds and underestimates. The long-lived group showed more naive CD4+ T cells, fewer expanded clones and increased TCR diversity than the aged group, suggesting age selection. The CMV infection status of donors was not known, potentially confounding age-related changes in expanded clonotypes. The percentage of naive T cells measured by flow cytometry correlated strongly with observed TCR beta diversity. Bulk unsorted PBMC profiling prevented conclusive comparison of naive and antigen-experienced compartments.

Turning to this clonotype: Its antigen target is currently unknown. No much larger clonotype is one base removed from it; base qualities were not supplied.

Libraries were prepared through 5' RACE. The instrument given in TCRdb is Illumina HiSeq 2500. A second PCR of about 7 to 12 cycles was run with a J-beta primer mix and a sample-barcoded 5' primer. A template-switch 5' adaptor carrying 12 random nucleotides introduced a unique molecular identifier onto each TCR beta cDNA molecule. Each sample yielded at least 2.5 million CDR3-containing paired-end reads. First-strand cDNA was synthesized from all RNA with the Mint cDNA synthesis kit, primed by a TRBC-specific oligonucleotide. Following uracil-DNA glycosylase treatment, a first 18-cycle PCR with universal primers M1SS and BC2_uni_R was performed on all cDNA. For the original study's pipeline: Each sample was normalized by randomly selecting 1 million high-quality reads, each carrying a distinct molecular identifier. Reads with shared molecular identifiers were discarded instead of being binned into consensus sequences. MiTCR, run with a Q25 quality threshold and the strictest error-elimination algorithm, handled CDR3 identification, clonotype clustering and error correction. A nonparametric unseen species model with Euler transformation was used to estimate lower-bound total TCR beta diversity. Using fastp trimming at Q25 and MiXCR clonotype assembly, TCRdb reanalyzed the public sequencing data and kept in-frame beta chains. Every entry covers one CDR3 protein and lists the most common genes and DNA from its rows. The V and J calls were determined by TCRdb, not by the authors. For this sample the table gives 600,000 to 1,000,000 distinct CDR3 sequences, of which roughly 64% were detected only once. 20% to 25% of the sample is held by the ten biggest clonotypes.

The CDR3 starts with the cysteine, ends with the phenylalanine, and has 14 residues. The kept DNA is CDR3 alone, 42 bases in frame from the first base. The germline V gene specifies SQVTM as CDR1 and ANQGSEA as CDR2. V drops 0 bases and J drops 3 bases, leaving 9 bases in between. Donors were a few dozen systemically healthy Caucasian individuals from Russia aged roughly 6 to 95 years. Roughly 10 milliliters of peripheral blood were drawn from each donor into EDTA-treated Vacutainer tubes. Ficoll-Paque density-gradient centrifugation was used to isolate PBMCs, with at least 6 million obtained per sample. Total RNA was extracted from PBMCs with Trizol reagent, with at least 6 micrograms obtained per sample. For every donor, flow cytometry on a PBMC aliquot measured the percentage of naive CD45RAhigh/CD27high T cells.

This TCR derives from a young man in good health. The chain couples TRBV29-1 to TRBJ2-1; no D segment can be confidently identified. Sequenced: blood. The CDR3 amino acid sequence is: CSVEDPDHYNEQFF. The sequence in DNA is TGCAGCGTTGAAGATCCGGATCACTACAATGAGCAGTTCTTC.